This paragraph covers one T cell receptor (beta chain) sequence. Its antigen remains unknown. The data were taken from a study of PD-1 blockade in classical Hodgkin lymphoma. Study results and limitations: Researchers reported that CD4+ TCR diversity, though not CD8+, rose significantly by C4D1.

Assay: immunoSEQ multiplex PCR; the TCRdb copy retains only in-frame clones and omits some. The data contain 40,000 to 60,000 clones, around 73% of them seen just once; the ten biggest clones take up around 15%. Each of the patients experienced relapse following autologous stem cell transplantation, and their brentuximab vedotin exposure differed. This receptor was identified in a human donor with classical Hodgkin lymphoma. Sequencing was performed on peripheral blood mononuclear cells (PBMCs), taken before the second cycle of nivolumab.

CDR3 nucleotides: TGTGCCAGCGGCCGTTTAGGGGACACAGATACGCAGTATTTT. It encodes CASGRLGDTDTQYF. The genes are TRBV7-6 and TRBJ2-3; D is perhaps TRBD1 (5 bases). The CDR3 is 14 amino acids. Per germline, CDR1 SGHVS and CDR2 FNYEAQ. V was cut by 8 bases and J by 2 bases, with 14 bases left in between.